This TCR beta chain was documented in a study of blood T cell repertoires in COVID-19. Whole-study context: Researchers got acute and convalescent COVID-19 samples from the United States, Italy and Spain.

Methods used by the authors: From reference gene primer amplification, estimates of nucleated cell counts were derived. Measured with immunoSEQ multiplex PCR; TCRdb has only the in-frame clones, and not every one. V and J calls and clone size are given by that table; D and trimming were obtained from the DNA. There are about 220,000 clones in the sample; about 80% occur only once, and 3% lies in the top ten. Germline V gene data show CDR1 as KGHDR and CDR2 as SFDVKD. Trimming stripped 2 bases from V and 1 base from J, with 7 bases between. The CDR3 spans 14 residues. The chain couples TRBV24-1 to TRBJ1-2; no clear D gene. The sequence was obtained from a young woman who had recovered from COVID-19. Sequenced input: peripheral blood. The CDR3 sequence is CATSDWPLNYGYTF. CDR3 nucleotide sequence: TGTGCCACCAGTGATTGGCCTCTTAACTATGGCTACACCTTC.